This TCR beta chain stems from a study of Ad26.COV2.S vaccination and SARS-CoV-2 variants. Treatment in this sample: around 19 received Ad26.COV2.S at low or high dose, single or two shots; about five received placebo; per-sample allocation not given. Following the first vaccine or placebo injection, samples were taken on day 63. This CDR3 is 16 amino acids long. Some clones are missing from TCRdb's copy, which holds only in-frame ones; the method was immunoSEQ multiplex PCR. The data hold hundreds of thousands of clones, with 87% observed a single time. Sequencing used peripheral blood, obtained in a trial of Ad26.COV2.S vaccine versus placebo. The rearrangement uses TRBV21-1 and TRBJ2-1; TRBD1 was called by the table and not checked on the DNA. TRBV21-1 is marked as a pseudogene. The origin of this receptor is a person between 18 and 60 years old who received the Ad26.COV2.S COVID-19 vaccine or a placebo. CDR3 protein: CASSHRRRGRGDEQFF. The CDR3 DNA reads TGTGCCAGCAGCCACCGCCGGAGGGGGCGCGGCGATGAGCAGTTCTTC.